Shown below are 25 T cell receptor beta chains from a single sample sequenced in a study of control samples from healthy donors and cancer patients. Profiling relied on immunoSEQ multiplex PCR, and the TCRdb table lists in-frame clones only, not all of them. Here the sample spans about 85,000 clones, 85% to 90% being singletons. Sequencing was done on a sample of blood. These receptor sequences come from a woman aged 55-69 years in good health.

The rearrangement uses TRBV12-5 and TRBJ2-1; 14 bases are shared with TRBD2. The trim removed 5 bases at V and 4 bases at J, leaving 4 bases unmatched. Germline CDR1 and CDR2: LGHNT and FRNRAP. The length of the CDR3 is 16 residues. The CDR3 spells CASGGTSGRRYNEQFF. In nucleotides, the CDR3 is TGTGCTAGTGGTGGGACTAGCGGGAGAAGGTACAATGAGCAGTTCTTC.

Written as DNA, the CDR3 is TGCGCCAGCAGCCAAGAGTACAAGGAATACAATGAGCAGTTCTTC. It translates to CASSQEYKEYNEQFF. The chain combines TRBV4-1 with TRBJ2-1; D is undetermined. Germline V gene sequence: CDR1 MGHRA, CDR2 YSYEKL. Trimming took off 0 bases at V and 4 bases at J, with 10 bases between the two ends. The length of the CDR3 is 15 residues.

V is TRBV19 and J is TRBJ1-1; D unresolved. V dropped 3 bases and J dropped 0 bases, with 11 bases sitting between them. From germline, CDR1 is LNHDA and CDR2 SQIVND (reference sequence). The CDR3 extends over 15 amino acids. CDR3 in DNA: TGTGCCAGTAGTATGAAGGGTATCCTGAACACTGAAGCTTTCTTT. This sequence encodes CASSMKGILNTEAFF.

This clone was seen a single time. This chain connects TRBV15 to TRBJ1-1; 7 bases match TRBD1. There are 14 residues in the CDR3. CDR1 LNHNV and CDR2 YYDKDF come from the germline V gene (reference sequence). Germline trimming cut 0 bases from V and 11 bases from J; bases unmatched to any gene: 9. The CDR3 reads CATSRDRGGAGAFF. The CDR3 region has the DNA TGTGCCACCAGCAGAGATCGAGGGGGCGCGGGTGCTTTCTTT.

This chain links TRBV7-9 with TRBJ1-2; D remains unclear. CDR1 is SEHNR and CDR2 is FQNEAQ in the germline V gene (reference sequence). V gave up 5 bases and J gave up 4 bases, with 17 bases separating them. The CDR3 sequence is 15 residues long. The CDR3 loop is CASSRRKVRGYGYTF. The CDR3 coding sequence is TGTGCCAGCAGCCGGCGTAAGGTCCGTGGCTATGGCTACACCTTC.

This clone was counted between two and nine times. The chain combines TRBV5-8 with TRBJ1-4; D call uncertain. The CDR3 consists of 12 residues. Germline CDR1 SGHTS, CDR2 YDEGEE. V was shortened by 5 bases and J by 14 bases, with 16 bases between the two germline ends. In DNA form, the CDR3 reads TGTGCCAGCAGTTTCGAGGCTAACAAGCTGTTTTTT. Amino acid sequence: CASSFEANKLFF.

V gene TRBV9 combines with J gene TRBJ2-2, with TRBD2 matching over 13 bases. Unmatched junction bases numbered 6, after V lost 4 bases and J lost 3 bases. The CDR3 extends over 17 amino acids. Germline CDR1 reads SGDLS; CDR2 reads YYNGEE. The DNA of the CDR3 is TGTGCCAGCAGCCCCCGGACTAGCGGGGGATACACCGGGGAGCTGTTTTTT. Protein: CASSPRTSGGYTGELFF. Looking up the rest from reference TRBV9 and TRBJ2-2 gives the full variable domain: DSGVTQTPKHLITATGQRVTLRCSPRSGDLSVYWYQQSLDQGLQFLIQYYNGEERAKGNILERFSAQQFPDLHSELNLSSLELGDSALYFCASSPRTSGGYTGELFFGEGSRLTVL.

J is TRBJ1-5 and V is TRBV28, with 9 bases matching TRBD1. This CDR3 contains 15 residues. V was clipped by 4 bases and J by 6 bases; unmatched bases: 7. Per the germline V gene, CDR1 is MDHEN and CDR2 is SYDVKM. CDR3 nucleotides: TGTGCCAGCAGTTGGGGACAGGGAAGGACTCAGCCCCAGCATTTT. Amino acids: CASSWGQGRTQPQHF.

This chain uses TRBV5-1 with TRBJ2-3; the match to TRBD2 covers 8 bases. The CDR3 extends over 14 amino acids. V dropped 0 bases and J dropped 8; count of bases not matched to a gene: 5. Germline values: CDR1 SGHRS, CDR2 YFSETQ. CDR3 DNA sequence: TGCGCCAGCAGCTTGGATCCGGCGGGGGGTACGCAGTATTTT. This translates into CASSLDPAGGTQYF.

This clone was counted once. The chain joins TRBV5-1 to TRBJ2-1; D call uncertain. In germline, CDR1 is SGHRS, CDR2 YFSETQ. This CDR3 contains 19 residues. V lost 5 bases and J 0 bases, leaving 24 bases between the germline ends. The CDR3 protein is CASSSRTQLPSPSYNEQFF. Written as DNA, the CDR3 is TGCGCCAGCAGTTCGCGGACCCAATTGCCGTCCCCCTCCTACAATGAGCAGTTCTTC.

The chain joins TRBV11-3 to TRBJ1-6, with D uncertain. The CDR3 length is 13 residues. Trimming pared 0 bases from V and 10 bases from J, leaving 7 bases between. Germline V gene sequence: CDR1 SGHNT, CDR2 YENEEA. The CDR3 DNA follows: TGTGCCAGCAGCTTAGATTTCGTATCACCCCTCCACTTT. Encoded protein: CASSLDFVSPLHF.

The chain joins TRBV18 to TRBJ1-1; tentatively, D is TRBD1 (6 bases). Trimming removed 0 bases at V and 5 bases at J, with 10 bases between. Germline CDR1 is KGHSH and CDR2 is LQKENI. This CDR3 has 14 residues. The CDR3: CASSPPGGATEAFF. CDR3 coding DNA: TGTGCCAGCTCACCACCAGGGGGGGCAACTGAAGCTTTCTTT.

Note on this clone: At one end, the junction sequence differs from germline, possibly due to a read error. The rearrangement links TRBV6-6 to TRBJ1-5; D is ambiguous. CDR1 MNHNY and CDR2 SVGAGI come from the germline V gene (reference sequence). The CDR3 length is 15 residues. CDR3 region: CAGSYGYVSNQPQHF. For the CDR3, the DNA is TGTGCCGGCAGTTACGGTTATGTTAGCAATCAGCCCCAGCATTTT.

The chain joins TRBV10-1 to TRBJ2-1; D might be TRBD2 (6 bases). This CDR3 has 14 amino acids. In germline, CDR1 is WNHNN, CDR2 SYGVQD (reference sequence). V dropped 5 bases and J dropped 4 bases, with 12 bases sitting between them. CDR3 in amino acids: CASSPGLGYNEQFF. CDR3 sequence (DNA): TGCGCCAGCAGTCCGGGACTTGGATACAATGAGCAGTTCTTC.

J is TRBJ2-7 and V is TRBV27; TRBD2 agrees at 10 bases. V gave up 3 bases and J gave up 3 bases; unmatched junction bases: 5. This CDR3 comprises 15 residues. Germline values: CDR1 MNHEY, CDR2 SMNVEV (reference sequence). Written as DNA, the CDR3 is TGTGCCAGCAGTTTCGGTAGCGGGGGGATCTACGAGCAGTACTTC. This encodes CASSFGSGGIYEQYF.

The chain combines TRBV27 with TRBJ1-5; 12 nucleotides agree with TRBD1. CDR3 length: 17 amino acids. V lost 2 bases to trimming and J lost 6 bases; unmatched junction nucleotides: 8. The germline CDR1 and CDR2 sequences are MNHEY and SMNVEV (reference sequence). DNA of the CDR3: TGTGCCAGCAGTTTAAGGGGGACAGGGGGCTCTGGTCAGCCCCAGCATTTT. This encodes CASSLRGTGGSGQPQHF.

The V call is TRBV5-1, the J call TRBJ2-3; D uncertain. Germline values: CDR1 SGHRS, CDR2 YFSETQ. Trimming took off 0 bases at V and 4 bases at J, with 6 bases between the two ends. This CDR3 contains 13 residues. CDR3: CASSLAGSDTQYF. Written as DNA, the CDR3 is TGCGCCAGCAGCTTGGCCGGCTCAGATACGCAGTATTTT. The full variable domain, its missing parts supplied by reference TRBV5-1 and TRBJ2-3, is KAGVTQTPRYLIKTRGQQVTLSCSPISGHRSVSWYQQTPGQGLQFLFEYFSETQRNKGNFPGRFSGRQFSNSRSEMNVSTLELGDSALYLCASSLAGSDTQYFGPGTRLTVL.

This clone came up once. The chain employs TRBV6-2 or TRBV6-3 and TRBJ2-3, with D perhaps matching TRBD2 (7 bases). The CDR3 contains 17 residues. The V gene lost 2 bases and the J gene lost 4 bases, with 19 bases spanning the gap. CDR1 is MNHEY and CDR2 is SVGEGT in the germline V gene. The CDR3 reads CASSYDGTPRGADTQYF. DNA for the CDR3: TGTGCCAGCAGTTACGATGGGACACCTCGGGGGGCAGATACGCAGTATTTT.

The CDR3 reads CASSLLQPYNEQFF. The DNA of the CDR3 is TGTGCCAGCAGCTTATTACAGCCTTACAATGAGCAGTTCTTC. J is TRBJ2-1 and V is TRBV7-2; D is undetermined. V lost 2 bases and J lost 4, with 9 bases in between. This CDR3 has 14 residues. Germline assignment: CDR1 SGHTA and CDR2 FQGNSA.

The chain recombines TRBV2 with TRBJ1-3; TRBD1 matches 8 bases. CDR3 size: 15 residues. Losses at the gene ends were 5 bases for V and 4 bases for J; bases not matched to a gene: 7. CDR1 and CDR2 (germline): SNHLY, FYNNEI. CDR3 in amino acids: CASSKERQGGNTIYF. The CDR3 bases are TGTGCCAGCAGTAAGGAGAGACAGGGGGGAAACACCATATATTTT.

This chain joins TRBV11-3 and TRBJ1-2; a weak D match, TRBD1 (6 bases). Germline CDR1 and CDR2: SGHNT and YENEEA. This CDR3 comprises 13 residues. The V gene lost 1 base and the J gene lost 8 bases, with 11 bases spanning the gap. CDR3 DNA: TGTGCCAGCAGCTTAGCGGACAGCGGGGGCTACACCTTC. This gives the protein CASSLADSGGYTF. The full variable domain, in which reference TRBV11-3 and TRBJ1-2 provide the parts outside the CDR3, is EAGVVQSPRYKIIEKKQPVAFWCNPISGHNTLYWYLQNLGQGPELLIRYENEEAVDDSQLPKDRFSAERLKGVDSTLKIQPAELGDSAVYLCASSLADSGGYTFGSGTRLTVV.

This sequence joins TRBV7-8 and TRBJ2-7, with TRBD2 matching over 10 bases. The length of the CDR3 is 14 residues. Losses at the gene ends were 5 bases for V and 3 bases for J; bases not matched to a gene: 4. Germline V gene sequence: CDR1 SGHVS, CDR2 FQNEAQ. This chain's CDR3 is CASSTTSGYYEQYF. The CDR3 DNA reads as TGTGCCAGCAGCACGACTAGCGGGTACTACGAGCAGTACTTC.

The CDR3 nucleotides are TGTGCCTGGAACCATCTGGACCGCTACACTGAAGCTTTCTTT. Its protein product is CAWNHLDRYTEAFF. The chain combines TRBV30 with TRBJ1-1; D is unclear. This CDR3 is built from 14 residues. From germline, CDR1 is GTSNPN and CDR2 SVGIG (reference sequence). V lost 4 bases to trimming and J lost 3 bases, with 15 bases between them.

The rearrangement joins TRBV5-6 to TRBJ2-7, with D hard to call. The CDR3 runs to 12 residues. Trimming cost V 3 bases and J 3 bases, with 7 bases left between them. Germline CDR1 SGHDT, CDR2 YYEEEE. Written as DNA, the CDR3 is TGTGCCAGCAGCTCTACGGTCTACGAGCAGTACTTC. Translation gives CASSSTVYEQYF.

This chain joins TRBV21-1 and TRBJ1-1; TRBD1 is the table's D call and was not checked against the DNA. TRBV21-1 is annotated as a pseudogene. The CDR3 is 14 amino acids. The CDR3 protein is CASSKTRRETEAFF. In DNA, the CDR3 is TGTGCCAGCAGCAAAACGCGCAGGGAAACTGAAGCTTTCTTT.